The 21 T cell receptor beta chains below all came from one sample that was sequenced in a study of beta chain features in type 1 diabetes (dated by TCRdb to the late 2010s). The library came from the immunoSEQ multiplex PCR assay. The entire amount of isolated RNA was reverse transcribed using the High Capacity cDNA Reverse Transcription Kit, so the sequenced TCRB transcripts were expressed ones. The immuneACCESS repertoire file appears here via TCRdb, limited to in-frame rearrangements. These files lack a portion of the clones; in checked studies, under half of the deficit traces to unresolved V genes, and the cause of the others is not known. The sample profile shows under 250,000 clones; 25% to 35% of them were found once. Of the sample, roughly 4% falls within the top ten clones. Sequences were obtained from central memory CD4+ T cells from blood. These receptors all come from a man aged 25 to 40 in good health.

Ten or more counts support this clone. This sample also contains other DNA sequences that code for the same CDR3. This chain links TRBV29-1 with TRBJ2-3; no clear D gene. Germline-derived CDR1 and CDR2 are SQVTM and ANQGSEA. The CDR3 runs to 10 residues. V lost 6 bases and J 2 bases, leaving 3 bases between the germline ends. CDR3 sequence reads: CSVDTDTQYF. The CDR3 bases are TGCAGCGTCGACACAGATACGCAGTATTTT.

The chain combines TRBV29-1 with TRBJ2-1, with D hard to call. Germline CDR1 SQVTM, CDR2 ANQGSEA. The CDR3 is made up of 10 amino acids. The V end lost 4 bases, the J end lost 10 bases, and 8 bases lay between the germline ends. The CDR3 reads CSVGRHEQFF. Here the CDR3 DNA reads TGCAGCGTTGGACGCCACGAGCAGTTCTTC.

This clone occurred a few times. The chain has TRBV5-6 and TRBJ2-7; tentative D call: TRBD1 (6 bases). This CDR3 contains 14 residues. V lost 4 bases to trimming and J lost 6 bases, with 17 bases between them. The germline V gene has CDR1 SGHDT and CDR2 YYEEEE. As DNA, the CDR3 is TGTGCCAGCAGCCCCATTGGGGGCCCCTCCGAGCAGTACTTC. Protein sequence: CASSPIGGPSEQYF.

The chain joins TRBV5-1 to TRBJ2-5; D is possibly TRBD1 (5 bases). Trimming shortened V by 0 bases and J by 3 bases, and 15 bases separated the two germline ends. CDR3 size: 16 residues. Germline CDR1 is SGHRS and CDR2 is YFSETQ. DNA for the CDR3: TGCGCCAGCAGCTTGGAGGCCGCAGGGTCGGAAGAGACCCAGTACTTC. Translating gives CASSLEAAGSEETQYF.

This clone was observed a few times. The chain recombines TRBV30 with TRBJ2-5; TRBD2 matches 10 bases. CDR1 and CDR2 (germline): GTSNPN, SVGIG (reference sequence). Unmatched junction bases numbered 1, after V lost 0 bases and J lost 3 bases. The length of the CDR3 is 14 residues. This CDR3 is CAWSVAGGEETQYF. The CDR3 region has the DNA TGTGCCTGGAGTGTAGCGGGAGGGGAAGAGACCCAGTACTTC. Supplemented by reference TRBV30 and TRBJ2-5, the full variable domain reads SQTIHQWPATLVQPVGSPLSLECTVEGTSNPNLYWYRQAAGRGLQLLFYSVGIGQISSEVPQNLSASRPQDRQFILSSKKLLLSDSGFYLCAWSVAGGEETQYFGPGTRLLVL.

The chain links TRBV25-1 to TRBJ2-1; 8 nucleotides match TRBD2. The CDR3 extends over 15 amino acids. The germline V gene has CDR1 MGHDK and CDR2 SYGVNS. After removal of 2 bases from V and 3 bases from J, the junction contained 3 bases not matched to a gene. DNA of the CDR3: TGTGCCAGCAGTGAAAGCGGGAGACGCTACAATGAGCAGTTCTTC. It specifies CASSESGRRYNEQFF.

This clone was picked up a small number of times. This specimen includes other DNA sequences encoding the same CDR3. The gene calls are TRBV28 and TRBJ2-6; no definite D call. V shed 6 bases and J shed 1 base, with 4 bases lying between them. The CDR3 runs to 13 residues. CDR1 is MDHEN, CDR2 SYDVKM, per germline. The CDR3 region has the DNA TGTGCCAGCAGGATTTCTGGGGCCAACGTCCTGACTTTC. This sequence encodes CASRISGANVLTF.

This clone was seen only a few times. The rearrangement links TRBV25-1 to TRBJ1-2; possible D gene TRBD1, 5 bases. The V gene lost 1 base and the J gene lost 6 bases, with 12 bases spanning the gap. From germline, CDR1 is MGHDK and CDR2 SYGVNS. CDR3 length: 14 residues. This chain's CDR3 is CASSESGTTHGYTF. The CDR3 nucleotides read TGTGCCAGCAGTGAATCCGGGACTACTCATGGCTACACCTTC.

V is TRBV4-2 and J is TRBJ1-1; TRBD1 is a possible D gene (5 bases). Trimming took off 0 bases at V and 5 bases at J, with 10 bases between the two ends. The CDR3 sequence is 14 residues long. Germline assignment: CDR1 LGHNA and CDR2 YNFKEQ. CDR3 in DNA: TGTGCCAGCAGCCAAGACCAGGGACGGACTGAAGCTTTCTTT. Its translation is CASSQDQGRTEAFF.

V and J are TRBV6-1 and TRBJ2-7, with D uncertain. The CDR3 is 13 amino acids. The ends were cut back, 6 bases at V and 3 bases at J, with 12 bases in the middle. CDR1 MNHNS and CDR2 SASEGT come from the germline V gene. This CDR3 is CASSPQTRYEQYF. Here the CDR3 DNA reads TGTGCCAGCAGCCCACAGACACGCTACGAGCAGTACTTC.

This clone was detected only a few times. The J gene is TRBJ2-1, the V gene TRBV7-9, with D unclear. CDR1 is SEHNR and CDR2 is FQNEAQ in the germline V gene (reference sequence). Deletions cut 1 base from V and 10 bases from J, with 11 bases between. The CDR3 loop spans 13 amino acids. CDR3 in amino acids: CASSLDSPGEQFF. DNA of the CDR3: TGTGCCAGCAGCTTAGACTCCCCCGGGGAGCAGTTCTTC.

In its sample, this clone was seen many times. This chain joins TRBV13 and TRBJ1-5; no firm D call. This CDR3 region has 13 residues. The germline CDR1 and CDR2 sequences are PRHDT and FYEKMQ (reference sequence). Trimming stripped 4 bases from V and 3 bases from J, with 7 bases between. The CDR3 reads CASSSALNQPQHF. The CDR3, as DNA: TGTGCCAGCAGCTCAGCCCTCAATCAGCCCCAGCATTTT.

The chain links TRBV4-3 to TRBJ2-7, with a tentative D call TRBD2 (5 bases). The CDR3 is 15 residues long. V shed 0 bases and J shed 5 bases, with 14 bases lying between them. Germline V gene lookup returns CDR1 LGHNA and CDR2 YSLEER. The CDR3, as DNA: TGCGCCAGCAGCCAAGATTGGCGGGCCTCGAACGAGCAGTACTTC. Translating gives CASSQDWRASNEQYF.

This clone was recorded once. This sequence joins TRBV30 and TRBJ2-5; 7 nucleotides agree with TRBD2. Germline lookup yields CDR1 GTSNPN and CDR2 SVGIG (reference sequence). V lost 4 bases, J lost 1 base, and 6 bases stayed unmatched. The CDR3 runs 14 residues. As DNA, the CDR3 is TGTGCCTGGAAACTGGGCGGGGGCCAAGAGACCCAGTACTTC. Its translation: CAWKLGGGQETQYF.

V usage is TRBV6-1 and J usage is TRBJ1-3, with D hard to call. The CDR3 runs 15 residues. CDR1 is MNHNS, CDR2 SASEGT, per germline. Trimming took off 3 bases at V and 3 bases at J, with 12 bases between the two ends. The DNA of the CDR3 is TGTGCCAGCAGTGAGCAGGCGCTTAGTGGAAACACCATATATTTT. This codes for CASSEQALSGNTIYF.

V gene TRBV7-2 combines with J gene TRBJ2-2, with a tentative D call TRBD2 (5 bases). V was trimmed by 4 bases and J by 7 bases, leaving 7 bases between them. The CDR3 is 12 amino acids. The germline V gene has CDR1 SGHTA and CDR2 FQGNSA. The CDR3 is CASSSGGGELFF. The CDR3 DNA reads TGTGCCAGCAGCTCCGGAGGCGGGGAGCTGTTTTTT.

The rearrangement joins TRBV18 to TRBJ1-2, with 8 bases that match TRBD1. CDR3 length: 16 amino acids. V was clipped by 3 bases and J by 8 bases; unmatched bases: 14. The germline V gene has CDR1 KGHSH and CDR2 LQKENI. CDR3: CASSPPDRVTVFGYTF. The DNA of the CDR3 is TGTGCCAGCTCACCCCCGGACAGGGTCACGGTATTCGGCTACACCTTC.

The rearrangement links TRBV5-6 to TRBJ2-3, with 8 bases that match TRBD1. Germline V CDR1 and CDR2: SGHDT, YYEEEE. V lost 4 bases and J lost 1; bases outside the gene matches: 8. The CDR3 has 16 residues. CDR3 DNA: TGTGCCAGCAGCCCCGACAGGGGTTCGGGCACAGATACGCAGTATTTT. Translating gives CASSPDRGSGTDTQYF.

Only a few counts were recorded for this clone. The chain joins TRBV13 to TRBJ2-5; 9 bases fit TRBD1. The V and J ends lost 7 bases and 4 bases, in that order; junction bases with no gene match: 4. The CDR3 runs 13 residues. CDR1 and CDR2 (germline): PRHDT, FYEKMQ (reference sequence). The CDR3 reads CASKDRGRETQYF. Here the CDR3 DNA reads TGTGCCAGCAAGGACAGGGGAAGAGAGACCCAGTACTTC.

The chain has TRBV9 and TRBJ1-5; 10 bases fit TRBD1. Looked up from germline, CDR1 is SGDLS and CDR2 is YYNGEE. This CDR3 spans 15 amino acids. V was pared by 7 bases and J by 1 base, with 5 bases of the junction left unmatched. CDR3 sequence reads: CASGTGEQSNQPQHF. In nucleotides, the CDR3 is TGTGCCAGCGGGACAGGGGAGCAAAGCAATCAGCCCCAGCATTTT.

A few counts support this clone. The chain is built from TRBV6-5 and TRBJ2-1; D is unresolved. Looked up from germline, CDR1 is MNHEY and CDR2 is SVGAGI. The V end lost 5 bases, the J end lost 7 bases, and 6 bases lay between the germline ends. This CDR3 contains 11 residues. In DNA, the CDR3 is TGTGCCAGCAGTCAGGTGAATGAGCAGTTCTTC. Translated, it gives CASSQVNEQFF.